The 2 T cell receptor beta chains in this list originate from one sample, sequenced in a study of regulatory T cells in long-lasting Graves disease (dated by TCRdb to the early 2020s). Library preparation used multiplex PCR. These reads were obtained on an Illumina HiSeq 4000. iRepertoire HTBI primers and Arm-PCR amplification of CDR3 regions were used to construct TCR beta libraries. TCRdb handled the public reads itself, with Q25 trimming in fastp and clone calling in MiXCR, and kept productive beta chains. CDR3 protein duplicates are merged, each entry listing the most common genes and DNA. The sample table holds around 250,000 distinct CDR3 sequences, of which roughly 21% were seen once. The ten largest clonotypes hold about 15% of the sample. The time point label of this sample denotes: newly diagnosed GD, antithyroid drugs for less than 3 months. For both TCR sequencing and RNA sequencing, RNA was extracted from PBMCs using TRIzol.

This sample comprised peripheral blood mononuclear cells (PBMCs), obtained at new diagnosis, from a patient treated with antithyroid drugs. All receptors come from a female donor with Graves disease.

This clonotype came up many times. The chain combines TRBV7-9 with TRBJ2-3; the D call may be TRBD1 or TRBD2 (5 bases each). The CDR3 sequence is 15 residues long. The V end was cut by 3 bases, the J end by 4 bases, with 14 bases between. Germline CDR1 reads SEHNR; CDR2 reads FQNEAQ (reference sequence). The CDR3 coding sequence is TGTGCCAGCAGCTTTGAGGAGAGAGGGGCAGATACGCAGTATTTT. Amino acids: CASSFEERGADTQYF.

The chain joins TRBV19 to TRBJ1-1; D is unresolved. Trimming pared 5 bases from V and 1 base from J, leaving 11 bases between. The CDR3 spans 14 residues. Per germline, CDR1 LNHDA and CDR2 SQIVND (reference sequence). CDR3 nucleotide sequence: TGTGCCAGTAGTCGTTGGTCAGGGAACACTGAAGCTTTCTTT. Residues: CASSRWSGNTEAFF.